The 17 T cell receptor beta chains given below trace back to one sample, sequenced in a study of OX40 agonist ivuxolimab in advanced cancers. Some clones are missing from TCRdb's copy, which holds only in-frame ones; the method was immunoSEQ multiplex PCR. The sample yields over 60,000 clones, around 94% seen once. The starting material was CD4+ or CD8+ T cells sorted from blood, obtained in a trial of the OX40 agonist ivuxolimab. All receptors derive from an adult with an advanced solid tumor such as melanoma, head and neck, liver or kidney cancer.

CDR3 region: CASSPDRGAYEQYF. CDR3 nucleotide sequence: TGTGCCAGCAGCCCGGACAGGGGGGCCTACGAGCAGTACTTC. This sequence joins TRBV28 and TRBJ2-7; 10 nucleotides agree with TRBD1. The V gene's germline CDR1 is MDHEN and CDR2 SYDVKM. Losses at the gene ends were 6 bases for V and 2 bases for J; bases not matched to a gene: 4. The CDR3 spans 14 residues.

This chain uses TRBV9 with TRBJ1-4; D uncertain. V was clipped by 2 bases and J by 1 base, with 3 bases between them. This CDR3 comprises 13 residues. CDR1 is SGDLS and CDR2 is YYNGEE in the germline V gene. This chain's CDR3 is CASSVGTNEKLFF. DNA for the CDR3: TGTGCCAGCAGCGTTGGAACTAATGAAAAACTGTTTTTT.

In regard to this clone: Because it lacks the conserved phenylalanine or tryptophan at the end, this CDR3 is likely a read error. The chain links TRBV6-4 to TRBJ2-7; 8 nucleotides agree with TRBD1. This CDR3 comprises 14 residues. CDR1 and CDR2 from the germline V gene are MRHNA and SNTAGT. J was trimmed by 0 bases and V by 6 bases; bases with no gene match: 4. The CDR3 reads CASSPGTGSYEQYL. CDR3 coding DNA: TGTGCCAGCAGCCCCGGGACAGGCTCCTACGAGCAGTACCTC.

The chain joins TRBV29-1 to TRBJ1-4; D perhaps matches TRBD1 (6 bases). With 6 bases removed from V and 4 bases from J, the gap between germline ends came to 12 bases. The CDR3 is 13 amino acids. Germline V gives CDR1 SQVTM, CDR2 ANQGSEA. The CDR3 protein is CSVLDSLNEKLFF. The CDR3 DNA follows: TGCAGCGTCCTGGACAGCCTTAATGAAAAACTGTTTTTT.

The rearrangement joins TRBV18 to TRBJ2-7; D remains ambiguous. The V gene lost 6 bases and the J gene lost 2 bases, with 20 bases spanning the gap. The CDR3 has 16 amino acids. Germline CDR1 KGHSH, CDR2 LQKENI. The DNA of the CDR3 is TGTGCCAGCTCCCTCGAGCCCACCGGAATTACCTACGAGCAGTACTTC. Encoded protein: CASSLEPTGITYEQYF.

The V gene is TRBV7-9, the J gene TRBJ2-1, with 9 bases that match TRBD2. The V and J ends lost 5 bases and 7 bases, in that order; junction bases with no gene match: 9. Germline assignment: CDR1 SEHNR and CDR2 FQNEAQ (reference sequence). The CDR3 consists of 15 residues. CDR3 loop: CASSASGLAVNEQFF. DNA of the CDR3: TGTGCCAGCAGCGCCTCGGGACTAGCAGTAAATGAGCAGTTCTTC.

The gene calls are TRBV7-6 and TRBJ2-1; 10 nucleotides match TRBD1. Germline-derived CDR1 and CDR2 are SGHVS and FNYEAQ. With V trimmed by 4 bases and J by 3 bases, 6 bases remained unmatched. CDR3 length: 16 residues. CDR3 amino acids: CASSSGQGIIYNEQFF. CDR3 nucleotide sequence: TGTGCCAGCAGCTCGGGACAGGGGATAATCTACAATGAGCAGTTCTTC.

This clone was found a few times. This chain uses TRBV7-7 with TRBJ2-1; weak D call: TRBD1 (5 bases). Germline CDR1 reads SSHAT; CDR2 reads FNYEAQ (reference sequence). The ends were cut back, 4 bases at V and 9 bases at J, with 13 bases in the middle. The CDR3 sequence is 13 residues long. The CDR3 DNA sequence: TGTGCCAGCAGCTCGGCAGGGTCCCCTGAGCAGTTCTTC. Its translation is CASSSAGSPEQFF.

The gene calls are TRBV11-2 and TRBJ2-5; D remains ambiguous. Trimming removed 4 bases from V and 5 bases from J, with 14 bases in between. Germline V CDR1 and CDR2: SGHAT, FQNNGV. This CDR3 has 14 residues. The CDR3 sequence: CASSSDPKGETQYF. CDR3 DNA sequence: TGTGCCAGCAGCTCGGACCCTAAGGGCGAGACCCAGTACTTC.

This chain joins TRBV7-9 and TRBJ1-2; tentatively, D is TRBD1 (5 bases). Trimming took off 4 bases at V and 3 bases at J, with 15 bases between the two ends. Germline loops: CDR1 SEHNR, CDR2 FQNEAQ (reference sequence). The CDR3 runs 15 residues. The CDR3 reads CASSSAGRNDYGYTF. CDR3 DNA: TGTGCCAGCAGCTCGGCAGGGCGAAACGACTATGGCTACACCTTC.

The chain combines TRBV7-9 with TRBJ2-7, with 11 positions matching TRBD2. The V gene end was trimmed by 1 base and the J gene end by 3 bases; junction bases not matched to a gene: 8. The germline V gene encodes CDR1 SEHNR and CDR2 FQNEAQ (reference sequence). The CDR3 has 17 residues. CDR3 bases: TGTGCCAGCAGCTTAGGCCCCCGACTAGCGGGGATCTACGAGCAGTACTTC. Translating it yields CASSLGPRLAGIYEQYF. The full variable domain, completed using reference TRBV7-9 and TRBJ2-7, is DTGVSQNPRHKITKRGQNVTFRCDPISEHNRLYWYRQTLGQGPEFLTYFQNEAQLEKSRLLSDRFSAERPKGSFSTLEIQRTEQGDSAMYLCASSLGPRLAGIYEQYFGPGTRLTVT.

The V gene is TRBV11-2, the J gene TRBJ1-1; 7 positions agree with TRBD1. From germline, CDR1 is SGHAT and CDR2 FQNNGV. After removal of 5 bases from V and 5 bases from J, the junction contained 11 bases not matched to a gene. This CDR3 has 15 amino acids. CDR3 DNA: TGTGCCAGCAGCCTTAACAGGGGTTCAGGGACTGAAGCTTTCTTT. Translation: CASSLNRGSGTEAFF.

In DNA form, the CDR3 reads TGTGCCAGCAGCCGCTTAAATCAGGGAGGCAACGAGCAGTACTTC. Amino acids: CASSRLNQGGNEQYF. The chain links TRBV5-4 to TRBJ2-7; D is possibly TRBD2 (6 bases). Germline V gene data show CDR1 as SGHNT and CDR2 as YYREEE (reference sequence). The CDR3 is 15 amino acids. Trimming took off 4 bases at V and 5 bases at J, with 19 bases between the two ends.

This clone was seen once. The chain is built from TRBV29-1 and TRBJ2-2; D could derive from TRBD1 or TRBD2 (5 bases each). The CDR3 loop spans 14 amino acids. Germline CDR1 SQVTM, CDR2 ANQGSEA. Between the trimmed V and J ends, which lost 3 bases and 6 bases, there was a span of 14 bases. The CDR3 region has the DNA TGCAGCGTTGACCCAGGGCTCGGGGCCGGGGAGCTGTTTTTT. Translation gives CSVDPGLGAGELFF.

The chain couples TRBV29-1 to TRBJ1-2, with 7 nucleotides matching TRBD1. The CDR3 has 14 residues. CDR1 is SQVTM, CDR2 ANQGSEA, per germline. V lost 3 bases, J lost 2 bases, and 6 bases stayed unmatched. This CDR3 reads CSVDGGQENYGYTF. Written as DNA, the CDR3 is TGCAGCGTTGATGGCGGACAGGAGAACTATGGCTACACCTTC.

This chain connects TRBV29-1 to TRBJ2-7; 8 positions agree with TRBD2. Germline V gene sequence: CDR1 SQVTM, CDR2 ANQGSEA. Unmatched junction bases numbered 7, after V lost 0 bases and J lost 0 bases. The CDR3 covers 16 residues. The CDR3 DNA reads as TGCAGCGTTGAAGATCGGGGGGGACACAGCTCCTACGAGCAGTACTTC. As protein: CSVEDRGGHSSYEQYF.

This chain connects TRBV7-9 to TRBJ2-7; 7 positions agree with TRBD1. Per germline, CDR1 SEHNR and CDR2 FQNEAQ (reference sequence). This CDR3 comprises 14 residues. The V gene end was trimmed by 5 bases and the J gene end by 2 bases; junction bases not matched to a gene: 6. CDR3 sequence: CASSLGGRTYEQYF. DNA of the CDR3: TGTGCCAGCAGCCTAGGGGGCAGGACCTACGAGCAGTACTTC.